The TCR beta chain under discussion was sequenced for a study of CXCR3 chemokines and chemotherapy response in bladder cancer (dated by TCRdb to about 2022). A note on the overall study: The study tested whether activity of the CXCR3 chemokine system within human bladder cancer tumors predicted response to chemotherapy.

This clonotype is termed medium-sized (0.01 to 0.1%). This clone's antigen is unknown. Base qualities are missing; no much larger clone stands one base away. The library relied on PCR. The sequencer was an Illumina HiSeq 2500. The public sequencing data were trimmed at Q25 with fastp and processed into clonotypes with MiXCR by TCRdb, which kept only in-frame beta chains. Each record represents a unique CDR3 protein, reported with the most common genes and DNA among its rows. This sample lists 2,000 to 2,500 distinct CDR3 sequences; roughly 7.4% were detected once. The ten most abundant clones make up roughly 34% of the sample. The CDR3 runs 16 residues from the cysteine to the phenylalanine. Only CDR3 DNA remains: 48 bases, in frame from the first base. Here V drops 4 bases and J drops 0 bases, and the junction holds 7 bases not matched to any gene. CDR1 and CDR2 (KGHDR, SFDVKD) derive from the germline V gene.

The rearranged segments are TRBV24-1 and TRBJ1-1, and 7 bases in between align with TRBD1. This material was acquired from a patient whose treatment included neoadjuvant chemotherapy. This clonotype was sampled from a human donor with bladder cancer that responded to neoadjuvant chemotherapy. CDR3 sequence: CATSDSSGGLNTEAFF. The DNA reads TGTGCCACCAGTGACTCCTCAGGGGGGTTGAACACTGAAGCTTTCTTT.